This is a list of T cell receptor beta chains from one sample in a study of siplizumab effects on memory and regulatory T cells. Clones were read by immunoSEQ multiplex PCR, and TCRdb kept only the in-frame ones, dropping some. The top ten clones hold around a sixth of a sample with 85,000 or so clones, approximately 95% of them seen once. Material for sequencing was CD8+ T cells sorted from blood. The receptor source for this set is a human donor in good health. Both conserved end residues are part of each CDR3. A D gene is named only where the DNA matches it firmly. Size is omitted from some rows. Given values are once, few, many or a class for expanded clones.

d_call	clone_size	j_call	v_call	cdr3_aa	cdr3_nt
TRBD2	.	TRBJ2-7	TRBV28	CASSLNPAGGSYEQYF	TGTGCCAGCAGTTTAAACCCAGCGGGAGGCTCCTACGAGCAGTACTTC
.	.	TRBJ1-2	TRBV7-9	CASSLVLDNYGYTF	TGTGCCAGCAGCTTAGTATTGGATAACTATGGCTACACCTTC
.	once	TRBJ1-5	TRBV14	CASSPTGERQPQHF	TGTGCCAGCAGCCCAACCGGGGAACGTCAGCCCCAGCATTTT
TRBD2	.	TRBJ2-1	TRBV2	CASSESSGGWYNEQFF	TGTGCCAGCAGTGAATCGTCGGGAGGTTGGTACAATGAGCAGTTCTTC
TRBD2	.	TRBJ2-7	TRBV7-8	CASSGFSGAPYEQYF	TGTGCCAGCAGCGGTTTTAGCGGGGCCCCCTACGAGCAGTACTTC
TRBD1	.	TRBJ1-5	TRBV19	CASSIGQGGQPQHF	TGTGCCAGTAGTATAGGCCAGGGGGGACAGCCCCAGCATTTT
TRBD1	.	TRBJ2-7	TRBV19	CASSIVAGTGGNEQYF	TGTGCCAGTAGTATAGTGGCCGGGACAGGGGGCAACGAGCAGTACTTC
TRBD1	.	TRBJ2-7	TRBV7-6	CASSNRGDYEQYF	TGTGCCAGCAGCAACAGGGGGGACTACGAGCAGTACTTC
TRBD2	.	TRBJ2-7	TRBV19	CASSISGLGGEQYF	TGTGCCAGTAGTATTTCGGGACTAGGGGGCGAGCAGTACTTC
TRBD1	.	TRBJ2-2	TRBV10-3	CAIRNLDRGPEGELFF	TGTGCCATCAGGAACCTTGACAGGGGTCCGGAAGGGGAGCTGTTTTTT
.	.	TRBJ2-1	TRBV12-5	CASGLSVHEQFF	TGTGCTAGTGGTTTATCAGTTCATGAGCAGTTCTTC
TRBD1	.	TRBJ2-5	TRBV7-6	CARDDRAETQYF	TGTGCCAGGGATGACAGGGCAGAGACCCAGTACTTC
TRBD2	.	TRBJ2-1	TRBV6-4	CASSPGGIGEQFF	TGTGCCAGCAGTCCGGGAGGTATTGGGGAGCAGTTCTTC
TRBD1	.	TRBJ2-7	TRBV27	CASRIQGAIAEQYF	TGTGCCAGCAGAATACAGGGGGCGATCGCCGAGCAGTACTTC
.	.	TRBJ2-7	TRBV19	CASSIDPGGAYEQYF	TGTGCCAGTAGTATAGATCCTGGAGGGGCCTACGAGCAGTACTTC
.	.	TRBJ2-3	TRBV18	CASSPSSTDTQYF	TGTGCCAGCTCACCTAGTAGTACAGATACGCAGTATTTT
.	.	TRBJ2-1	TRBV28	CASSPTYNEQFF	TGTGCCAGCTCACCGACCTACAATGAGCAGTTCTTC
TRBD2	.	TRBJ2-1	TRBV6-5	CASSSPTSGIYEQFF	TGTGCCAGCAGTTCCCCGACTAGCGGGATCTATGAGCAGTTCTTC
TRBD2	.	TRBJ2-1	TRBV15	CATRRTSGPAEGQFF	TGTGCCACCAGACGGACTAGCGGGCCTGCTGAGGGGCAGTTCTTC
TRBD1	.	TRBJ2-2	TRBV27	CASLGQLTGELFF	TGTGCCAGCTTGGGACAGCTCACCGGGGAGCTGTTTTTT
TRBD2	once	TRBJ2-1	TRBV27	CASSLGSGTSVNEQFF	TGTGCCAGCAGTTTGGGATCCGGGACTAGTGTGAATGAGCAGTTCTTC
.	once	TRBJ1-5	TRBV2	CASSDRANNQPQHF	TGTGCCAGCAGTGATAGGGCCAACAATCAGCCCCAGCATTTT
.	many	TRBJ1-1	TRBV6-1	CASSEGAGVITEAFF	TGTGCCAGCAGTGAAGGAGCAGGCGTGATCACTGAAGCTTTCTTT
.	.	TRBJ1-4	TRBV6-1	CASSGSVEGLEKLFF	TGTGCCAGCAGCGGGTCTGTTGAGGGACTAGAAAAACTGTTTTTT
.	.	TRBJ2-1	TRBV11-2	CASSPRLDYNEQFF	TGTGCCAGCAGCCCCCGACTGGATTACAATGAGCAGTTCTTC